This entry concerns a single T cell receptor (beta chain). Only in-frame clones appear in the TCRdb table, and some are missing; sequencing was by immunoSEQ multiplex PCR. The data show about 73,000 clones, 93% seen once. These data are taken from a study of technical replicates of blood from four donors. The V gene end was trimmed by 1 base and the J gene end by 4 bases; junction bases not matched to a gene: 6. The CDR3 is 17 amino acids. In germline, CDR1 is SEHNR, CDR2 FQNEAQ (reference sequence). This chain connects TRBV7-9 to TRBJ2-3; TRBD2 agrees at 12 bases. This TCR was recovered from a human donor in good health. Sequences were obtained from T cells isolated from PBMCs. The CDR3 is CASSLVSSGGDADTQYF. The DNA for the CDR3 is TGTGCCAGCAGCTTAGTCTCTAGCGGGGGGGATGCAGATACGCAGTATTTT.